The source of this T cell receptor (beta chain) is a study of T-cell memory formation after mild COVID-19. The germline V gene encodes CDR1 SGHNT and CDR2 YYREEE (reference sequence). CDR3 length equals 13 residues. V lost 2 bases and J lost 3, with 5 bases in between. TCRdb reanalysed the 5' RACE reads using MiXCR and keeps one entry per CDR3 protein. The table includes about 82,000 distinct CDR3 sequences, 9.5% to 15% detected once. The receptor's source is a man aged 18 to 29 who had mild COVID-19 (a few samples of this study predate the infection). Cell type and time point are not known. The material sequenced was PBMCs or a T cell subset sorted from them (not recorded which). The genes are TRBV5-4 and TRBJ2-2; D call uncertain. The CDR3 DNA is TGTGCCAGCAGCTTCTCGGACACCGGGGAGCTGTTTTTT. Residues: CASSFSDTGELFF.